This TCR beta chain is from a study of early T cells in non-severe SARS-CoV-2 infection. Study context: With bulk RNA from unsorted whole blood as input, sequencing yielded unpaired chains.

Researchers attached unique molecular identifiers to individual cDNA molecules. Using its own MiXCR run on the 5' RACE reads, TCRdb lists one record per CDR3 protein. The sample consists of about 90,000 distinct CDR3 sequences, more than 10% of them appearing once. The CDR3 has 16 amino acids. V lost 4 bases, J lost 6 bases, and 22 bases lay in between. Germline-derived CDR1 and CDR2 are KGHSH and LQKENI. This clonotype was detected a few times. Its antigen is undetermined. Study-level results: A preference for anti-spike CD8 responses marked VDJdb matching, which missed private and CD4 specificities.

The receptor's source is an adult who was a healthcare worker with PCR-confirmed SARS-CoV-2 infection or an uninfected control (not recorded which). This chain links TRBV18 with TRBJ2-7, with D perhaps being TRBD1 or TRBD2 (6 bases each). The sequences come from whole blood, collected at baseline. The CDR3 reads CASSRISGALFGEQYF. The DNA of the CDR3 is TGTGCCAGCTCACGAATTTCGGGGGCCCTCTTTGGCGAGCAGTACTTC.